The rows below give T cell receptor beta chains drawn from one sample of a study of spatial heterogeneity in lung cancer. TCRdb reprocessed the 5' RACE reads with MiXCR, giving one entry per CDR3 protein. Here the sample spans approximately 23,000 distinct CDR3 sequences, around 4.8% being singletons. The sequencing used lung tumor tissue, collected at surgery. All receptors derive from a male donor with early-stage non-small cell lung cancer. Each CDR3 is given with its conserved first and last residue. Each record gives: J gene, clone size, D gene, V gene, CDR3 DNA, CDR3 protein. The D gene is left open where the match is weak. Size tells how often a clone was seen (once, few, many) or the class of an expanded clone, and some rows leave it out.

>TRBJ1-6|-|-|TRBV3-1
TGTGCCAGCAGCCCGGCCGGGAGCTCCTATAATTCACCCCTCCACTTT
CASSPAGSSYNSPLHF
>TRBJ2-5|-|-|TRBV18
TGTGCCAGCTCACCACCGTGGGCGGTGAGGGAGACCCAGTACTTC
CASSPPWAVRETQYF
>TRBJ2-3|many|-|TRBV5-1
TGCGCCAGCAGAGGCTCCCTTCACAGCACAGATACGCAGTATTTT
CASRGSLHSTDTQYF
>TRBJ2-3|many|-|TRBV5-6
TGTGCCAGCAGCTTAACTCGGAGGGCCCTGGCCGCAGATACGCAGTATTTT
CASSLTRRALAADTQYF
>TRBJ1-2|many|TRBD1|TRBV19
TGTGCCAGTAGGGCAGCCGGGACAGGGAACTATGGCTACACCTTC
CASRAAGTGNYGYTF
>TRBJ2-3|medium-sized|TRBD1|TRBV20-1
TGCAGTGTCTGTCGTGACAGGGGGATAGATACGCAGTATTTT
CSVCRDRGIDTQYF
>TRBJ1-4|many|-|TRBV27
TGTGCCAGCAGTTTTGGGCGGATGAATGAAAAACTGTTTTTT
CASSFGRMNEKLFF
>TRBJ2-3|many|TRBD1|TRBV28
TGTGCCAGCAGAACTGACAGGGGCAGCACAGATACGCAGTATTTT
CASRTDRGSTDTQYF
>TRBJ1-2|many|-|TRBV20-1
TGCAGTGCTAGAGCAGGGAACTATGGCTACACCTTC
CSARAGNYGYTF
>TRBJ2-1|few|-|TRBV5-5
TGTGCCAGCAGCTTGGGAAAGAGACAGGAGGCTGAGCAGTTCTTC
CASSLGKRQEAEQFF
>TRBJ1-1|many|-|TRBV20-1
TGCAGTGCTAGAACCGGGACAAAAGCTTTCTTT
CSARTGTKAFF
>TRBJ1-4|-|-|TRBV6-5
TGTGCCAGCAGTTACTCGAAGGGGGCAACTAATGAAAAACTGTTTTTT
CASSYSKGATNEKLFF
>TRBJ2-1|many|TRBD2|TRBV2
TGTGCCAGCAGTGGGACTAGACTCTTCAATGAGCAGTTCTTC
CASSGTRLFNEQFF
>TRBJ2-1|many|TRBD1|TRBV6-6
TGTGCCAGCAGTTTGGACAGGGGGTTTGAGCAGTTCTTC
CASSLDRGFEQFF
>TRBJ1-6|few|-|TRBV9
TGTGCCAGCAGCGCAGGGACGGAATTTTCACCCCTCCACTTT
CASSAGTEFSPLHF
>TRBJ1-2|many|-|TRBV20-1
TGCAGTGCTGATGACAGAGGGGCGTCTTTGGGCTACACCTTC
CSADDRGASLGYTF
>TRBJ2-3|many|TRBD1|TRBV6-5
TGTGCCAGCAGTTACCGACAGGGGGCCAGCACAGATACGCAGTATTTT
CASSYRQGASTDTQYF
>TRBJ1-6|-|-|TRBV3-1
TGTGCCAGCAACTCACAGGGCTTAGGGTCACCCCTCCACTTT
CASNSQGLGSPLHF
>TRBJ2-3|-|-|TRBV5-1
TGCGCCAGCAGAACGTTTAGCACAGATACGCAGTATTTT
CASRTFSTDTQYF
>TRBJ2-2|many|TRBD2|TRBV7-2
TGTGCCAGCAGCTCCAAATCCGGACTAGCGGGAGCAGTCGGGGAGCTGTTTTTT
CASSSKSGLAGAVGELFF
>TRBJ1-2|medium-sized|-|TRBV5-1
TGCGCCAGCAGCCCGGGTACTTGGGAGAGTGGCTACACCTTC
CASSPGTWESGYTF
>TRBJ1-6|many|-|TRBV5-6
TGTGCCAGCAGCCCCCGGACGGTTTATAATTCACCCCTCCACTTT
CASSPRTVYNSPLHF
>TRBJ1-2|many|-|TRBV6-1
TGTGCCAGCAGACACAGGGACTATGGCTACACCTTC
CASRHRDYGYTF
>TRBJ2-7|many|-|TRBV9
TGTGCCAGCAGCGTAGAAGGACTCCTAAGCGAGCAGTACTTC
CASSVEGLLSEQYF
>TRBJ2-4|-|-|TRBV2
TGTGCCAGCCTAGGGGGTCTTGCCAAAAACATTCAGTACTTC
CASLGGLAKNIQYF
>TRBJ2-1|many|TRBD2|TRBV7-3
TGTGCCAGCAGCTCTCTAGCGGGGGGGCGCGAGCAGTTCTTC
CASSSLAGGREQFF
>TRBJ1-1|many|-|TRBV12-3/TRBV12-4
TGTGCCAGCTCTTCGTTAAGGCTCCCACGCGAGAGGATAGCTTTCTTT
CASSSLRLPRERIAFF
>TRBJ2-3|many|-|TRBV4-3
TGCGCCAGCAGCCACCCGAGGCAGGGGGGATCGGATACGCAGTATTTT
CASSHPRQGGSDTQYF
>TRBJ2-1|many|-|TRBV2
TGTGCCAGCAGTGGTTACAGGGTCGGGTTCTTC
CASSGYRVGFF
>TRBJ2-1|many|TRBD2|TRBV9
TGTGCCAGCAGCGTAGATTGGGTTAGCGGGACGGTTGAGCAGTTCTTC
CASSVDWVSGTVEQFF
>TRBJ2-7|many|-|TRBV6-1
TGTGCCAGCAGTGGAATAAACCCCCTCTACGAGCAGTACTTC
CASSGINPLYEQYF
>TRBJ2-6|many|-|TRBV28
TGTGCCAGCAGCGAAACAGGGAGGAGAGCTGGGGCCAACGTCCTGACTTTC
CASSETGRRAGANVLTF
>TRBJ1-6|many|-|TRBV6-5
TGTGCCAGCAGTCAGGGCCGGAGCTCCTATAATTCACCCCTCCACTTT
CASSQGRSSYNSPLHF
>TRBJ1-1|medium-sized|TRBD1|TRBV28
TGTGCCAGCAGTTCCCTTTACTTAACAGGGGGCTTCGACACTGAAGCTTTCTTT
CASSSLYLTGGFDTEAFF
>TRBJ2-1|many|-|TRBV7-2
TGTGCCAGCAGCTGGGTACAGGATAGCTCCTACAATGAGCAGTTCTTC
CASSWVQDSSYNEQFF
>TRBJ1-2|many|-|TRBV4-1
TGCGCCAGCAGCCAACTCTCTCCCGTCCTTACAGGGTCGGGGTATGGCTACACCTTC
CASSQLSPVLTGSGYGYTF
>TRBJ1-1|many|-|TRBV29-1
TGCAGCGTTGGGGGGGTGAGTTCTAAAGCTTTCTTT
CSVGGVSSKAFF
>TRBJ2-1|many|-|TRBV28
TGTGCCAGCAGTTTTAGCGGCGTAGGTATTGGGGAGCAGTTCTTC
CASSFSGVGIGEQFF
>TRBJ1-2|many|-|TRBV28
TGTGCCAGCAGTACCCAGGTCGGGGTGAACGACTATGGCTACACCTTC
CASSTQVGVNDYGYTF
>TRBJ1-2|many|-|TRBV28
TGTGCCAGCAAGGGGGAACCTAACTATGGCTACACCTTC
CASKGEPNYGYTF
>TRBJ1-6|many|-|TRBV7-9
TGTGCCAGCAGTGACAGCACAAATTCACCCCTCCACTTT
CASSDSTNSPLHF
>TRBJ1-3|many|-|TRBV13
TGTGCCAGCAGCTTAGGACAGCGGCGAAACACCATATATTTT
CASSLGQRRNTIYF
>TRBJ2-7|many|-|TRBV7-6
TGTGCCAGCAGCTTAATCCAACCATCAAGCACCTACTCCTACGAGCAGTACTTC
CASSLIQPSSTYSYEQYF
>TRBJ2-3|many|-|TRBV28
TGTGCCAGCAGTTTATCCCCCACAGATACGCAGTATTTT
CASSLSPTDTQYF
>TRBJ2-7|many|-|TRBV27
TGTGCCAGCAGTTTTAGGGGTGCCTACGAGCAGTACTTC
CASSFRGAYEQYF
>TRBJ1-1|many|-|TRBV20-1
TGCAGTGCTAGAGATATCACAAGGGGACAAGCTTTCTTT
CSARDITRGQAFF
>TRBJ2-7|many|-|TRBV28
TGTGCCAGCAGTTTAAGGGTATTCTACGAGCAGTACTTC
CASSLRVFYEQYF
>TRBJ2-2|many|-|TRBV3-2
TGTGCCAGCAGAGAACCCCCCGGACAGGCAAATTGGGTAATTGGGAACACCGGGGAGCTGTTTTTT
CASREPPGQANWVIGNTGELFF
>TRBJ2-3|few|-|TRBV5-5
TGTGCCAGCAGCGGGAACGGAGCCCCGGGAGATACGCAGTATTTT
CASSGNGAPGDTQYF
>TRBJ2-7|few|TRBD2|TRBV19
TGTGCCAGTAGCCCTAGCGGGAGCTCCTACGAGCAGTACTTC
CASSPSGSSYEQYF
>TRBJ2-1|medium-sized|-|TRBV7-2
TGTGCCAGCGGAGTAGCCCTCCACGCGCAGTTCTTC
CASGVALHAQFF
>TRBJ1-1|-|-|TRBV30
TGTGCCTGGAGTGTAAGGGCGAACACTGAAGCTTTCTTT
CAWSVRANTEAFF
>TRBJ2-2|many|-|TRBV6-2/TRBV6-3
TGTGCCAGCACTCTACAGGGTAGAATCGGGGAGCTGTTTTTT
CASTLQGRIGELFF